Below, one T cell receptor beta chain is given with its context. Its specificity is not known. The sample is drawn from a study of T cell responses to AZD1222 COVID-19 vaccine. Points from the study as a whole: Clonal diversity may have been underestimated, and the donors were mostly white British, with more females than males.

Assay used: immunoSEQ multiplex PCR; TCRdb lists only in-frame clones, some missing. Among 130,000 or so clones listed, 91% were seen once. The CDR3 spans 13 residues. The V end was cut by 0 bases, the J end by 4 bases, with 7 bases between. CDR1 is SGDLS and CDR2 is YYNGEE in the germline V gene. The origin of this receptor is an adult who received the AZD1222 COVID-19 vaccine. This specimen was peripheral blood, taken 28 days after the second AZD1222 dose. This rearrangement joins TRBV9 to TRBJ1-1; D might be TRBD1 (5 bases). In nucleotides, the CDR3 is TGTGCCAGCAGCGTAGGCAGGGCCACTGAAGCTTTCTTT. Translated, it gives CASSVGRATEAFF.